This T cell receptor beta chain was recovered during a study of post-analysis software for immune sequencing data. At the level of the study: Secondary progressive, relapsing-remitting and progressive-relapsing multiple sclerosis were among the included disease courses.

Germline CDR1 reads SQVTM; CDR2 reads ANQGSEA. The CDR3 runs 12 residues. V dropped 5 bases and J dropped 8 bases, with 15 bases sitting between them. As regards this clonotype: No antigen is known for it.

Study findings and constraints: The F measure placed samples prepared in the same batch into strongly shared clusters. Included in a set of a few TRBV segments more frequent in patients than controls were TRBV5-6, TRBV5-1 and TRBV20-1. Multiple sclerosis was associated with a significant reduction in normalized Chao1 diversity relative to controls.

The library was made from cDNA and included unique molecular identifiers. Each CDR3 protein gets one entry after TCRdb re-called the PCR reads with MiXCR. The data contain approximately 660,000 distinct CDR3 sequences, approximately 60% of them singletons. This chain connects TRBV29-1 to TRBJ1-2, with TRBD1 as a possible D gene (6 bases). The sequenced sample consisted of blood. This TCR came from a girl under 10 years old with multiple sclerosis. In DNA form, the CDR3 reads TGCAGCGTTTCCGGGACATACGAGGGCTACACCTTC. Amino acid sequence: CSVSGTYEGYTF. Using reference TRBV29-1 and TRBJ1-2 for the parts outside the CDR3, the full variable domain is SAVISQKPSRDICQRGTSLTIQCQVDSQVTMMFWYRQQPGQSLTLIATANQGSEATYESGFVIDKFPISRPNLTFSTLTVSNMSPEDSSIYLCSVSGTYEGYTFGSGTRLTVV.